These 31 T cell receptor beta chains came from one sample sequenced in a study of identical twins. TCRdb re-called the 5' RACE reads through MiXCR, storing one row per CDR3 protein. The top ten hold under 0.35% of the sample, which has 1.5 million to 2 million distinct CDR3 sequences, under 35% seen once. Sequenced: cord blood. Source of these receptors: a newborn girl in good health.

The V and J genes are TRBV12-3 or TRBV12-4 and TRBJ2-1, with a tentative D call TRBD2 (6 bases). The end of the DNA aligns better with TRBJ2-7, so the J call may be wrong. The CDR3 is 17 amino acids. This CDR3 is CASNPHPGVNSYNEQYF. CDR3 sequence (DNA): TGTGCCAGCAACCCCCACCCGGGGGTCAACTCCTACAATGAGCAGTACTTC.

This clonotype was found a few times. V and J are TRBV20-1 and TRBJ2-1; 10 positions agree with TRBD2. The CDR3 is made up of 13 amino acids. V lost 6 bases, J lost 7 bases, and 6 bases stayed unmatched. The germline V gene has CDR1 DFQATT and CDR2 SNEGSKA (reference sequence). The CDR3 loop is CSALAGDQNEQFF. The DNA of the CDR3 is TGCAGTGCGCTAGCGGGGGATCAGAATGAGCAGTTCTTC.

V is TRBV3-1 and J is TRBJ2-3; 7 bases map to TRBD1. This CDR3 is built from 15 residues. V lost 6 bases to trimming and J lost 3 bases; unmatched junction nucleotides: 9. The germline gives CDR1 LGHDT, CDR2 YNNKEL (reference sequence). CDR3: CASSLGQVRTDTQYF. CDR3 coding DNA: TGTGCCAGCAGTCTAGGACAGGTGAGGACAGATACGCAGTATTTT.

This clonotype was detected a few times. The chain has TRBV9 and TRBJ2-3, with 12 bases aligning to TRBD2. The CDR3 extends over 17 amino acids. Germline V gives CDR1 SGDLS, CDR2 YYNGEE. V gave up 0 bases and J gave up 4 bases; unmatched junction bases: 6. The DNA of the CDR3 is TGTGCCAGCAGCGTAGCTCTGGCTAGCGGGGGGGCAGATACGCAGTATTTT. Translated, it gives CASSVALASGGADTQYF.

This clonotype has a handful of counts. V usage is TRBV15 and J usage is TRBJ2-1; D not certain. V dropped 0 bases and J dropped 6 bases, with 9 bases sitting between them. The CDR3 runs 14 residues. Germline CDR1 reads LNHNV; CDR2 reads YYDKDF (reference sequence). The CDR3 loop is CATSRDRSGNEQFF. DNA of the CDR3: TGTGCCACCAGCAGAGATAGGTCTGGCAATGAGCAGTTCTTC.

The chain recombines TRBV5-1 with TRBJ2-3; D gene ambiguous. V shed 4 bases and J shed 0 bases, with 24 bases lying between them. The CDR3 spans 19 residues. Germline CDR1 reads SGHRS; CDR2 reads YFSETQ. The CDR3 loop reads CASSGTQLTTRPSTDTQYF. DNA for the CDR3: TGCGCCAGCAGCGGAACCCAACTAACCACGCGCCCGAGCACAGATACGCAGTATTTT. The entire variable domain, with the rest obtained from reference TRBV5-1 and TRBJ2-3, is as follows: KAGVTQTPRYLIKTRGQQVTLSCSPISGHRSVSWYQQTPGQGLQFLFEYFSETQRNKGNFPGRFSGRQFSNSRSEMNVSTLELGDSALYLCASSGTQLTTRPSTDTQYFGPGTRLTVL.

V is TRBV27 and J is TRBJ2-1; 8 nucleotides line up with TRBD2. There are 18 residues in the CDR3. The V gene's germline CDR1 is MNHEY and CDR2 SMNVEV (reference sequence). The V and J ends lost 5 bases and 8 bases, in that order; junction bases with no gene match: 20. The CDR3 loop reads CASSLFSGAGGHDDEQFF. The CDR3 coding sequence is TGTGCCAGCAGTCTTTTCTCTGGGGCGGGGGGCCACGACGATGAGCAGTTCTTC.

For this clonotype: One junction end does not reproduce the germline sequence, and a read error may be involved. The rearrangement joins TRBV4-2 to TRBJ2-7; D is perhaps TRBD2 (5 bases). The CDR3 has 15 amino acids. The germline V gene encodes CDR1 LGHNA and CDR2 YNFKEQ. The CDR3 is CAGSADYRSSYEQYF. The CDR3 coding sequence is TGTGCCGGCAGCGCAGACTACCGTAGCTCCTACGAGCAGTACTTC.

This clonotype was picked up many times. The chain employs TRBV29-1 and TRBJ2-1; D gene unclear. Trimming shortened V by 4 bases and J by 8 bases, and 12 bases separated the two germline ends. Germline CDR1 is SQVTM and CDR2 is ANQGSEA. The CDR3 sequence is 12 residues long. The CDR3 loop is CSVGEPGDEQFF. The CDR3 DNA reads as TGCAGCGTTGGGGAACCTGGGGATGAGCAGTTCTTC.

The chain couples TRBV9 to TRBJ2-7; D is ambiguous. The V end was cut by 4 bases, the J end by 4 bases, with 15 bases between. Germline V gene sequence: CDR1 SGDLS, CDR2 YYNGEE. This CDR3 is 14 amino acids long. The CDR3, as DNA: TGTGCCAGCAGCTCCTCCCAGGACGGATACGAGCAGTACTTC. Protein: CASSSSQDGYEQYF.

There are a few counts of this clonotype. The V and J genes are TRBV7-6 and TRBJ1-2; D is undetermined. The germline V and J ends were trimmed by 1 base and 4 bases, with 10 bases remaining between them. The CDR3 is 14 residues long. Germline V gives CDR1 SGHVS, CDR2 FNYEAQ. The CDR3 protein is CASSLERGGYGYTF. The CDR3 DNA reads as TGTGCCAGCAGCTTAGAGCGGGGAGGCTATGGCTACACCTTC.

At least ten counts were recorded for this clonotype. Being one base from a much bigger clone, this may be a read error. The chain is built from TRBV12-3 or TRBV12-4 and TRBJ2-5; D call uncertain. The CDR3 extends over 12 amino acids. The germline V and J ends were trimmed by 2 bases and 4 bases, with 5 bases remaining between them. CDR3 sequence reads: CASSLKGETQYF. In DNA, the CDR3 is TGTGCCAGCAGTTTAAAGGGAGAGACCCAGTACTTC.

This clonotype was counted between two and nine times. The V gene is TRBV5-1, the J gene TRBJ2-1; D may be TRBD2 (5 bases). Germline V CDR1 and CDR2: SGHRS, YFSETQ. The CDR3 extends over 14 amino acids. The V gene lost 0 bases and the J gene lost 8 bases, with 12 bases spanning the gap. The CDR3 DNA is TGCGCCAGCAGCTTGGGGGTAGGGCGGGATGAGCAGTTCTTC. Protein product: CASSLGVGRDEQFF.

A few counts support this clonotype. This chain connects TRBV14 to TRBJ2-7; no reliable D call. The V end lost 1 base, the J end lost 2 bases, and 9 bases lay between the germline ends. From germline, CDR1 is SGHDN and CDR2 FVKESK. This CDR3 region has 14 residues. CDR3 DNA sequence: TGTGCCAGCAGCCAAGGGCAGAGAGCCTACGAGCAGTACTTC. Its protein product is CASSQGQRAYEQYF.

The chain links TRBV18 to TRBJ1-4; D perhaps matches TRBD1 (5 bases). This CDR3 region has 13 residues. CDR1 is KGHSH and CDR2 is LQKENI in the germline V gene. V shed 10 bases and J shed 0 bases, with 9 bases lying between them. CDR3 amino acids: CATQTATNEKLFF. As DNA, the CDR3 is TGTGCCACCCAGACAGCAACTAATGAAAAACTGTTTTTT.

This clonotype has a handful of counts. The chain has TRBV12-3 or TRBV12-4 and TRBJ2-4, with 9 bases matching TRBD2. The V segment lost 6 bases and the J segment 8 bases; nucleotides outside the gene matches: 11. The CDR3 totals 15 residues. The CDR3 nucleotides are TGTGCCAGCAGACCTGGACTAGCGACGTCGGACATTCAGTACTTC. This gives the protein CASRPGLATSDIQYF.

This clonotype has just a few counts. J is TRBJ2-5 and V is TRBV9; unclear D gene. Germline CDR1 is SGDLS and CDR2 is YYNGEE. The CDR3 has 13 residues. V lost 4 bases and J 1 base, leaving 8 bases between the germline ends. The CDR3 nucleotides read TGTGCCAGCAGCTCATACCCCCAAGAGACCCAGTACTTC. Amino acids: CASSSYPQETQYF. The whole variable domain, filled in from reference TRBV9 and TRBJ2-5, reads DSGVTQTPKHLITATGQRVTLRCSPRSGDLSVYWYQQSLDQGLQFLIQYYNGEERAKGNILERFSAQQFPDLHSELNLSSLELGDSALYFCASSSYPQETQYFGPGTRLLVL.

DNA for the CDR3: TGTGCCAGCGCCTCTGGGGCGACTAGCGGAAATACGCAGTATTTT. Protein sequence: CASASGATSGNTQYF. The V and J genes are TRBV28 and TRBJ2-3; 9 nucleotides align to TRBD2. The CDR3 covers 15 residues. Germline CDR1 and CDR2: MDHEN and SYDVKM. Losses at the gene ends were 8 bases for V and 7 bases for J; bases not matched to a gene: 13. Looking up the rest from reference TRBV28 and TRBJ2-3 gives the full variable domain: DVKVTQSSRYLVKRTGEKVFLECVQDMDHENMFWYRQDPGLGLRLIYFSYDVKMKEKGDIPEGYSVSREKKERFSLILESASTNQTSMYLCASASGATSGNTQYFGPGTRLTVL.

This clonotype was found many times. The DNA for the CDR3 is TGTGCCAGCAGCCAAGATCTTCCAGGACTAGCGGGAGGGAGAGCCAAAAACATTCAGTACTTC. Translation gives CASSQDLPGLAGGRAKNIQYF. V and J are TRBV4-2 and TRBJ2-4; 15 nucleotides agree with TRBD2. Germline CDR1 reads LGHNA; CDR2 reads YNFKEQ. The CDR3 totals 21 residues. V dropped 0 bases and J dropped 0; count of bases not matched to a gene: 9.

Comments on this clonotype: This may stem from a read error, because a much larger clone lies one nucleotide away. The chain carries TRBV6-5 and TRBJ2-1; 14 nucleotides line up with TRBD2. With V trimmed by 6 bases and J by 1 base, 2 bases remained unmatched. The CDR3 runs 16 residues. Germline-derived CDR1 and CDR2 are MNHEY and SVGAGI. CDR3 region: CASRRTSGRSYNEQFF. As DNA, the CDR3 is TGTGCCAGCAGACGGACTAGCGGGAGGTCCTACAATGAGCAGTTCTTC.

This rearrangement joins TRBV10-3 to TRBJ1-6; TRBD1 agrees at 8 bases. Germline trimming cut 6 bases from V and 8 bases from J; bases unmatched to any gene: 9. The germline V gene encodes CDR1 ENHRY and CDR2 SYGVKD. The length of the CDR3 is 15 residues. The CDR3 coding sequence is TGTGCCATCAGGGACAGGGAAAGGGGTCATTCACCCCTCCACTTT. This codes for CAIRDRERGHSPLHF.

The rearrangement uses TRBV4-2 and TRBJ2-4; no reliable D call. Trimming took off 1 base at V and 6 bases at J, with 13 bases between the two ends. The CDR3 loop spans 15 amino acids. Germline CDR1 is LGHNA and CDR2 is YNFKEQ. This CDR3 is CASSQVPSEANIQYF. CDR3 coding DNA: TGTGCCAGCAGCCAAGTCCCCAGCGAAGCAAACATTCAGTACTTC.

This clonotype was picked up a small number of times. This rearrangement joins TRBV20-1 to TRBJ1-5; no clear D gene. The CDR3 consists of 16 residues. The V end lost 3 bases, the J end lost 0 bases, and 15 bases lay between the germline ends. Germline values: CDR1 DFQATT, CDR2 SNEGSKA (reference sequence). CDR3 amino acids: CSARGSGSYSNQPQHF. The CDR3, as DNA: TGCAGTGCTAGGGGGTCTGGGAGCTATAGCAATCAGCCCCAGCATTTT.

The V call is TRBV6-5, the J call TRBJ2-1; TRBD2 agrees at 13 bases. V was clipped by 5 bases and J by 8 bases; unmatched bases: 6. Germline CDR1 MNHEY, CDR2 SVGAGI. The CDR3 is 15 amino acids. In DNA form, the CDR3 reads TGTGCCAGCAGTCAATGGACTAGCGGGAGCGATGAGCAGTTCTTC. Amino acid sequence: CASSQWTSGSDEQFF.

Only a few counts were recorded for this clonotype. The chain is built from TRBV6-5 and TRBJ2-1, with 11 bases that match TRBD1. CDR3 length equals 15 residues. Losses at the gene ends were 0 bases for V and 6 bases for J; bases not matched to a gene: 1. CDR1 and CDR2 (germline): MNHEY, SVGAGI. The CDR3, as DNA: TGTGCCAGCAGTTACTCGGGGACAGGGGGCAATGAGCAGTTCTTC. Its protein is CASSYSGTGGNEQFF.

This clonotype has just a few counts. The chain recombines TRBV20-1 with TRBJ2-1, with TRBD2 as a possible D gene (6 bases). The germline V gene has CDR1 DFQATT and CDR2 SNEGSKA (reference sequence). There are 12 residues in the CDR3. The V end was cut by 6 bases, the J end by 9 bases, with 15 bases between. The CDR3 nucleotides are TGCAGTGCCCGGGTGGCCGGGAGTGAGCAGTTCTTC. Protein sequence: CSARVAGSEQFF.

Regarding this clonotype: A much larger clone sits a single nucleotide away, making a read error possible. V usage is TRBV5-4 and J usage is TRBJ1-2; D is possibly TRBD1 (5 bases). There are 12 residues in the CDR3. The germline gives CDR1 SGHNT, CDR2 YYREEE (reference sequence). Trimming left V 5 bases short and J 6 bases short, with 11 bases between. This CDR3 reads CASSLGTHGYTF. CDR3 nucleotide sequence: TGTGCCAGCAGTTTAGGGACCCATGGCTACACCTTC.

This clonotype has more than one count but fewer than ten. The V call is TRBV3-1, the J call TRBJ1-5, with a weak D call TRBD1 (5 bases). Germline CDR1 and CDR2: LGHDT and YNNKEL (reference sequence). The CDR3 totals 14 residues. Trimming pared 2 bases from V and 7 bases from J, leaving 12 bases between. In nucleotides, the CDR3 is TGTGCCAGCAGCCAAAGGGGATCGGGGCAGCCCCAGCATTTT. Its protein product is CASSQRGSGQPQHF.

The J gene is TRBJ2-3, the V gene TRBV5-4; the match to TRBD2 covers 8 bases. The CDR3 totals 15 residues. With V trimmed by 0 bases and J by 2 bases, 2 bases remained unmatched. CDR1 SGHNT and CDR2 YYREEE come from the germline V gene (reference sequence). In DNA form, the CDR3 reads TGTGCCAGCAGCTTGGGAGCGGGGGACACAGATACGCAGTATTTT. It codes for CASSLGAGDTDTQYF. Drawing the rest from reference TRBV5-4 and TRBJ2-3, the complete variable domain is ETGVTQSPTHLIKTRGQQVTLRCSSQSGHNTVSWYQQALGQGPQFIFQYYREEENGRGNFPPRFSGLQFPNYSSELNVNALELDDSALYLCASSLGAGDTDTQYFGPGTRLTVL.

The chain recombines TRBV6-1 with TRBJ2-1; no clear D. The CDR3 consists of 11 residues. The germline V gene encodes CDR1 MNHNS and CDR2 SASEGT. V was clipped by 7 bases and J by 10 bases, with 11 bases between them. The CDR3 nucleotides read TGTGCCAGCAAGCTTCTAGTGGAGCAGTTCTTC. It is translated as CASKLLVEQFF.

The genes are TRBV25-1 and TRBJ2-5, with D possibly TRBD1 on 6 matching bases. The last part of the DNA fits TRBJ2-7 better; the J call may be wrong. Germline V gene data show CDR1 as MGHDK and CDR2 as SYGVNS. The CDR3 has 14 residues. This CDR3 is CASTPLDSLYEQYF. The CDR3 DNA follows: TGTGCCAGCACACCCCTGGACAGCCTATACGAGCAGTACTTC.